This TCR beta chain was captured by sequencing in a study of T cells in Graves' hyperthyroidism and ophthalmopathy. The CDR3 totals 13 residues. Germline V gives CDR1 GTSNPN, CDR2 SVGIG (reference sequence). V lost 2 bases, J lost 2 bases, and 8 bases lay in between. The hyperthyroidism patients had all been newly diagnosed, and their disease duration was under 2 months. Their ages ranged from 18 to 65 years. It was uncontrolled infection, other autoimmune disease, pregnancy or lactation that excluded patients. TCR beta CDR3 regions were amplified from RNA transcripts. An initial round of RT-PCR targeting the TCR CDR3 relied on the HTBI primer set. TCRdb re-called the multiplex PCR reads through MiXCR, storing one row per CDR3 protein. The table includes 300,000 to 450,000 distinct CDR3 sequences, around 14% detected once.

The specimen sequenced was blood. The source of this sequence is a woman aged 18-29 years with Graves' hyperthyroidism that later progressed to Graves' ophthalmopathy. The chain joins TRBV30 to TRBJ2-3; D not certain. CDR3 region: CAWSTPNTDTQYF. CDR3 coding DNA: TGTGCCTGGAGTACACCCAACACAGATACGCAGTATTTT.